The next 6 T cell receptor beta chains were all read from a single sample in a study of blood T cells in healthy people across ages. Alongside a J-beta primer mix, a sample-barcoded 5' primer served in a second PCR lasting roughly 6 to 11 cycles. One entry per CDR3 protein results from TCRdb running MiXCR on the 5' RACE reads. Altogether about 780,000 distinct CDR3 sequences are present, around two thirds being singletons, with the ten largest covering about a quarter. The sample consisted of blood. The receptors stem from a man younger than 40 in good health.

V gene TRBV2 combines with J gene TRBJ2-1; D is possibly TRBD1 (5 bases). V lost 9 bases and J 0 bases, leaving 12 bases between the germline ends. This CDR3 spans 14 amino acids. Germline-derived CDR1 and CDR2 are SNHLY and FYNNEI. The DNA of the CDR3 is TGTGCCAGTTTGACCGACAGCTCCTACAATGAGCAGTTCTTC. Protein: CASLTDSSYNEQFF.

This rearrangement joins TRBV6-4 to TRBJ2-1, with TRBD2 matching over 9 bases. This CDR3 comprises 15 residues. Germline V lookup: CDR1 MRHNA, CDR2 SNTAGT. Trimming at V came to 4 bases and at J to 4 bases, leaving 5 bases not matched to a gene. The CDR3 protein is CASSVPSGDYNEQFF. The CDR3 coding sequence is TGTGCCAGCAGTGTCCCTAGCGGGGATTACAATGAGCAGTTCTTC.

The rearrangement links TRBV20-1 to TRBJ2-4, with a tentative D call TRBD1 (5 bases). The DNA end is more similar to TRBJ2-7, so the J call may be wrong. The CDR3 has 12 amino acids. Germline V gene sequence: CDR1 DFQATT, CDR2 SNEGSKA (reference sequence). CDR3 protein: CSARDRAPEQYF. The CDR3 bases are TGCAGTGCTAGAGACAGGGCCCCCGAGCAGTACTTC.

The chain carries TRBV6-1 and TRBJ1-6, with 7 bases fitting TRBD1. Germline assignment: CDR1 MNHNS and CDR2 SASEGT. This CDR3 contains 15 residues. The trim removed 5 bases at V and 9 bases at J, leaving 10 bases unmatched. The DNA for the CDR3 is TGTGCCAGCAGTCCCCGGGACAGCCTGTCTTCACCCCTCCACTTT. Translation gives CASSPRDSLSSPLHF.

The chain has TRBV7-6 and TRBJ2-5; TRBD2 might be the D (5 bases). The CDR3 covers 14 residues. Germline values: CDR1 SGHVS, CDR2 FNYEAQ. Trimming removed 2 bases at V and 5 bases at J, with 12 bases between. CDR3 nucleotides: TGTGCCAGCAGCTTATTTCTAGCCGGGGAGACCCAGTACTTC. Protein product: CASSLFLAGETQYF.

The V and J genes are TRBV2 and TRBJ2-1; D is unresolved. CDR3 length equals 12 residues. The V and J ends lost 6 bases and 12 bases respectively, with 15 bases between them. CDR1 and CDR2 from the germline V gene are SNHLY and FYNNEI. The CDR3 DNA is TGTGCCAGCAGGGGAAACCACTGTGGGCAGTTCTTC. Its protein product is CASRGNHCGQFF.